This T cell receptor (beta chain) was captured by sequencing in a study of cytomegalovirus exposure and HLA in healthy donors. About the research overall: Roughly 170 million T cells yielded 110 million or so unique TCR beta sequences in earlier analysis.

Trimming cost V 2 bases and J 2 bases; bases outside gene matches: 7. The CDR3 has 16 amino acids. Germline V gene sequence: CDR1 SGHAT, CDR2 FQNNGV. A multiplex PCR was run with 60 Vbeta primers and 13 Jbeta primers. Using immunoSEQ multiplex PCR, the repertoire was profiled, and TCRdb retains in-frame clones only, with some absent. Among some 130,000 clones listed, roughly 71% were seen once. The chain recombines TRBV11-2 with TRBJ2-3, with TRBD2 identical over 7 bases. The sample consisted of PBMCs. This sequence was found in a man aged 30-40 years in good health and CMV-seronegative. CDR3 in amino acids: CASSLQRDPYTDTQYF. CDR3 nucleotides: TGTGCCAGCAGCTTACAGCGGGACCCTTACACAGATACGCAGTATTTT.